The 21 T cell receptor beta chains reported below all come from one sample, sequenced in a study of blood T cell repertoires in COVID-19 (TCRdb year 2020). The receptor library was made with the immunoSEQ multiplex PCR assay. What TCRdb holds here is the immuneACCESS table cut down to in-frame rearrangements. Part of the clones is not present; checked against another copy, under half of the missing clones reflect an unresolved V gene, and the others are unexplained. The sample data list around 280,000 clones, and about 88% of these were observed just once. The biggest ten clones account for around 1.4% of the sample. Sequences were obtained from peripheral blood. The receptors were gathered from a man between 65 and 80 years old with acute or convalescent COVID-19.

The rearrangement links TRBV30 to TRBJ2-3; 9 positions agree with TRBD2. CDR3 size: 13 residues. Germline lookup yields CDR1 GTSNPN and CDR2 SVGIG (reference sequence). V shed 5 bases and J 11 bases; nucleotides not matched to a gene: 11. CDR3 in DNA: TGTGCCTGGGGGGGGGCTAGCGGGGAGAGGCAGTATTTT. It encodes CAWGGASGERQYF.

The chain links TRBV4-3 to TRBJ2-5, with TRBD2 as a possible D gene (6 bases). V lost 5 bases, J lost 4 bases, and 11 bases lay in between. Germline lookup yields CDR1 LGHNA and CDR2 YSLEER. This CDR3 is built from 13 residues. CDR3 DNA sequence: TGCGCCAGCAGCGAGGTGGGGGGAGAGACCCAGTACTTC. Amino acid sequence: CASSEVGGETQYF.

The chain joins TRBV28 to TRBJ1-1; TRBD1 matches 8 bases. Germline lookup yields CDR1 MDHEN and CDR2 SYDVKM. Unmatched junction bases numbered 9, after V lost 8 bases and J lost 4 bases. This CDR3 contains 14 residues. This chain's CDR3 is CASGSTGEGTEAFF. CDR3 nucleotides: TGTGCCAGCGGTTCGACAGGGGAAGGCACTGAAGCTTTCTTT. The full variable domain, rest sourced from reference TRBV28 and TRBJ1-1, is DVKVTQSSRYLVKRTGEKVFLECVQDMDHENMFWYRQDPGLGLRLIYFSYDVKMKEKGDIPEGYSVSREKKERFSLILESASTNQTSMYLCASGSTGEGTEAFFGQGTRLTVV.

This rearrangement joins TRBV6-5 to TRBJ2-1, with 7 bases lining up with TRBD1. In germline, CDR1 is MNHEY, CDR2 SVGAGI. The CDR3 consists of 15 residues. The ends lost 6 bases at V and 9 bases at J; junction bases unmatched: 14. The CDR3 reads CASRQQGLVMSEQFF. CDR3 DNA sequence: TGTGCCAGCAGGCAACAGGGGCTGGTTATGAGTGAGCAGTTCTTC.

This clone was detected only once. J is TRBJ1-2 and V is TRBV18; D remains unclear. Germline CDR1 and CDR2: KGHSH and LQKENI. V was trimmed by 0 bases and J by 1 base, leaving 6 bases between them. CDR3 size: 14 residues. The chain's CDR3 is CASSPPANNYGYTF. The CDR3 nucleotides read TGTGCCAGCTCACCACCGGCCAATAACTATGGCTACACCTTC.

The chain is built from TRBV5-1 and TRBJ2-2; maybe TRBD2 (5 bases). There are 14 residues in the CDR3. Germline lookup yields CDR1 SGHRS and CDR2 YFSETQ. Deletions cut 7 bases from V and 1 base from J, with 11 bases between. The CDR3 protein is CASQGLLNTGELFF. The CDR3 nucleotides read TGCGCCAGCCAAGGACTCCTGAACACCGGGGAGCTGTTTTTT. Drawing the rest from reference TRBV5-1 and TRBJ2-2, the complete variable domain is KAGVTQTPRYLIKTRGQQVTLSCSPISGHRSVSWYQQTPGQGLQFLFEYFSETQRNKGNFPGRFSGRQFSNSRSEMNVSTLELGDSALYLCASQGLLNTGELFFGEGSRLTVL.

The rearrangement links TRBV19 to TRBJ2-7; D is possibly TRBD2 (6 bases). V dropped 11 bases and J dropped 3 bases, with 29 bases sitting between them. The CDR3 contains 17 residues. CDR1 is LNHDA and CDR2 is SQIVND in the germline V gene (reference sequence). The CDR3 coding sequence is TGTGCCGGGGAAGGGAATAATAGCGGACAAGGCAACTACGAGCAGTACTTC. Translating gives CAGEGNNSGQGNYEQYF.

The V and J genes are TRBV6-4 and TRBJ1-6; 8 bases map to TRBD1. CDR3 size: 15 residues. Trimming removed 5 bases from V and 4 bases from J; junction bases left unmatched: 4. CDR1 and CDR2 from the germline V gene are MRHNA and SNTAGT. The CDR3 DNA is TGTGCCAGCAGTAAAGACAGGGGTTATAATTCACCCCTCCACTTT. It translates to CASSKDRGYNSPLHF.

The chain has TRBV4-3 and TRBJ1-2; D is unresolved. Germline V gene sequence: CDR1 LGHNA, CDR2 YSLEER. This CDR3 comprises 18 residues. V was pared by 1 base and J by 4 bases, with 22 bases between. This chain's CDR3 is CASSQAKTIKTQVYGYTF. CDR3 nucleotide sequence: TGCGCCAGCAGCCAAGCTAAGACGATAAAAACCCAGGTCTATGGCTACACCTTC.

The chain employs TRBV6-5 and TRBJ1-5; 7 nucleotides agree with TRBD1. CDR1 is MNHEY and CDR2 is SVGAGI in the germline V gene. Germline trimming cut 5 bases from V and 7 bases from J; bases unmatched to any gene: 8. This CDR3 has 14 amino acids. The CDR3 DNA sequence: TGTGCCAGCAGTAATACAGGGGTGTGGCAGCCCCAGCATTTT. Translation: CASSNTGVWQPQHF.

The chain couples TRBV12-3 or TRBV12-4 to TRBJ2-5; perhaps TRBD2 as D (5 bases). The length of the CDR3 is 13 residues. Trimming removed 3 bases from V and 4 bases from J, with 9 bases in between. CDR3 coding DNA: TGTGCCAGCAGTTTGGGAGCAGTAGAGACCCAGTACTTC. Amino acids: CASSLGAVETQYF.

The chain is built from TRBV18 and TRBJ1-2; 7 bases are a match to TRBD1. The CDR3 runs 14 residues. V shed 3 bases, J shed 7 bases, and the junction held 8 bases outside the gene matches. Germline lookup yields CDR1 KGHSH and CDR2 LQKENI. CDR3 in amino acids: CASSPSDRVGGYTF. The CDR3 DNA reads TGTGCCAGCTCACCGTCCGACAGGGTTGGTGGCTACACCTTC. The whole variable domain, filled in from reference TRBV18 and TRBJ1-2, reads NAGVMQNPRHLVRRRGQEARLRCSPMKGHSHVYWYRQLPEEGLKFMVYLQKENIIDESGMPKERFSAEFPKEGPSILRIQQVVRGDSAAYFCASSPSDRVGGYTFGSGTRLTVV.

In its sample, this clone was seen once. CDR3 region: CASSARDRVFSEAFF. CDR3 DNA sequence: TGTGCCAGCAGCGCCCGGGACAGGGTTTTCTCTGAAGCTTTCTTT. This sequence joins TRBV5-8 and TRBJ1-1; 9 bases agree with TRBD1. This CDR3 region has 15 residues. Germline CDR1 SGHTS, CDR2 YDEGEE. Trimming took 4 bases from V and 6 from J; bases not matched to a gene: 10.

This chain uses TRBV27 with TRBJ2-7; D call uncertain. CDR1 is MNHEY, CDR2 SMNVEV, per germline (reference sequence). The CDR3 contains 11 residues. V dropped 6 bases and J dropped 3 bases, with 6 bases sitting between them. The CDR3 loop reads CASRQYYEQYF. DNA for the CDR3: TGTGCCAGCAGACAATACTACGAGCAGTACTTC.

The table lists this clone with a few counts. The chain combines TRBV6-2 or TRBV6-3 with TRBJ2-3; tentatively, D is TRBD2 (6 bases). Germline V gene lookup returns CDR1 MNHEY and CDR2 SVGEGT. The CDR3 extends over 16 amino acids. V was trimmed by 4 bases and J by 0 bases, leaving 14 bases between them. The CDR3 loop is CASSSRPGLSTDTQYF. As DNA, the CDR3 is TGTGCCAGCAGTTCCCGGCCGGGACTTAGCACAGATACGCAGTATTTT.

This clone was counted between two and nine times. This chain links TRBV5-1 with TRBJ1-4; 10 bases fit TRBD1. Germline V gene lookup returns CDR1 SGHRS and CDR2 YFSETQ. CDR3 size: 16 residues. The V gene end was trimmed by 0 bases and the J gene end by 8 bases; junction bases not matched to a gene: 7. CDR3 nucleotide sequence: TGCGCCAGCAGCTTGGCCGGAGGACAGGGGGTCGAAAAACTGTTTTTT. Translation: CASSLAGGQGVEKLFF.

The chain recombines TRBV7-2 with TRBJ2-3, with D tentatively TRBD2 (5 bases). The CDR3 totals 13 residues. Per the germline V gene, CDR1 is SGHTA and CDR2 is FQGNSA. Trimming removed 6 bases from V and 6 bases from J, with 13 bases in between. The chain's CDR3 is CASRHPPGDTQYF. CDR3 coding DNA: TGTGCCAGCAGGCACCCCCCGGGGGATACGCAGTATTTT.

V is TRBV6-1 and J is TRBJ1-5, with 7 bases lining up with TRBD1. CDR3 length: 15 residues. V was pared by 3 bases and J by 6 bases, with 8 bases of the junction left unmatched. Germline CDR1 reads MNHNS; CDR2 reads SASEGT. CDR3 sequence: CASSEAGGEGQPQHF. The CDR3 bases are TGTGCCAGCAGTGAGGCAGGGGGAGAGGGTCAGCCCCAGCATTTT.

The chain employs TRBV4-3 and TRBJ2-3; D remains ambiguous. CDR1 is LGHNA, CDR2 YSLEER, per germline. V lost 3 bases and J 2 bases, leaving 9 bases between the germline ends. This CDR3 has 14 residues. The CDR3 sequence is CASSQQTFTDTQYF. The CDR3 DNA is TGCGCCAGCAGCCAGCAGACTTTCACAGATACGCAGTATTTT.

This clone was seen only once. V and J are TRBV5-4 and TRBJ2-2; TRBD2 is a possible D gene (6 bases). This CDR3 is built from 15 residues. Deletions cut 1 base from V and 1 base from J, with 8 bases between. Germline V lookup: CDR1 SGHNT, CDR2 YYREEE (reference sequence). The chain's CDR3 is CASSLRLGNTGELFF. CDR3 sequence (DNA): TGTGCCAGCAGCTTGCGACTAGGGAACACCGGGGAGCTGTTTTTT.

This sequence joins TRBV5-1 and TRBJ2-1; D is perhaps TRBD2 (6 bases). CDR1 and CDR2 (germline): SGHRS, YFSETQ. The V end was cut by 8 bases, the J end by 3 bases, with 27 bases between. This CDR3 has 18 amino acids. CDR3 loop: CASHPGNPGTRGYNEQFF. CDR3 sequence (DNA): TGCGCCAGTCACCCAGGGAATCCCGGGACTCGGGGCTACAATGAGCAGTTCTTC.